This TCR beta chain was sequenced in a study of human T cells and chemical hapten exposure. Background on the study: DPC (0.01%) was patch tested on the upper back and read at 6 days. Regarding the study as a whole: Expanded TCRs were compared with controls, and the expanded TCRs formed significantly more large CDR3 similarity clusters.

Stated time point: pre-sensitization, week 0. The treatment denotes: therapeutic diphenylcyclopropenone sensitization with weekly scalp DPC. Germline-derived CDR1 and CDR2 are LGHNA and YNFKEQ. The V gene end was trimmed by 1 base and the J gene end by 1 base; junction bases not matched to a gene: 7. This CDR3 spans 17 amino acids. TCRdb recomputed calls from the RACE reads with MiXCR, one row per CDR3 protein. The table includes 150,000 to 200,000 distinct CDR3 sequences, around 30% detected once. With respect to this clonotype: Its antigen remains unidentified.

V gene TRBV4-2 combines with J gene TRBJ1-5; 7 bases match TRBD1. This specimen was whole blood, taken in connection with sensitization to the hapten diphenylcyclopropenone (DPC). The clonotype originates from a woman aged 25-40 years with alopecia areata. Some clones in this sample may be carry-over from other donors' samples. This chain's CDR3 is CASSQGAGGTSNQPQHF. CDR3 coding DNA: TGTGCCAGCAGCCAAGGGGCAGGGGGTACCAGCAATCAGCCCCAGCATTTT.